Here is one TCR beta chain with its context. Its antigen is not identified. CDR1 and CDR2 (germline): SGDLS, YYNGEE. CDR3 length: 16 residues. Between the trimmed V and J ends, which lost 4 bases and 0 bases, there was a span of 15 bases. The data derive from a study of TIL therapy for anti-PD-1-resistant metastatic lung cancer. The overall study: Progressing patients received lymphodepletion, expanded TIL infusion and IL-2. Broader study findings: This highly selected cohort may not generalize to typical lung cancer patients.

The libraries were made with immunoSEQ v3. Sequenced by immunoSEQ multiplex PCR; TCRdb stores in-frame clones only, minus some. The data show 45,000 to 75,000 clones, around 86% seen once. Sample time point: pre-treatment sample, taken before nivolumab and TIL therapy. The chain has TRBV9 and TRBJ2-3, with D tentatively TRBD2 (6 bases). This sequence originates from a person between 25 and 80 years old with non-small cell lung cancer. This sample comprised blood, obtained at baseline. The DNA of the CDR3 is TGTGCCAGCAGCCCCACACCGGGACTCAGCACAGATACGCAGTATTTT. It codes for CASSPTPGLSTDTQYF.